The 32 T cell receptor beta chains below all came from one sample that was sequenced in a study of T cells in Graves' hyperthyroidism and ophthalmopathy. Template material for amplifying TCR beta CDR3 regions consisted of RNA transcripts. TCR CDR3 underwent first-round RT-PCR with the HTBI primer set. In TCRdb, the multiplex PCR reads were re-called with MiXCR into one record per CDR3 protein. Found here are 300,000 to 450,000 distinct CDR3 sequences, 20% to 25% of them singletons; the top ten hold around 79%. The sample taken for sequencing was blood. All receptors come from a man in his forties or fifties with Graves' hyperthyroidism.

This clonotype was seen a few times. The gene calls are TRBV6-2 or TRBV6-3 and TRBJ2-1; 9 nucleotides line up with TRBD1. Trimming took 7 bases from V and 4 from J; bases not matched to a gene: 11. The CDR3 extends over 16 amino acids. The germline gives CDR1 MNHEY, CDR2 SVGEGT. The CDR3 sequence is CASIQGGTGTYNEQFF. The CDR3 nucleotides are TGTGCCAGCATACAGGGAGGGACAGGGACTTACAATGAGCAGTTCTTC.

A note on this clonotype: Just one base apart from a much larger clone, this may be a read error. V is TRBV5-1 and J is TRBJ2-7; D might be TRBD1 (6 bases). The CDR3 length is 13 residues. CDR1 SGHRS and CDR2 YFSETQ come from the germline V gene. Written as DNA, the CDR3 is TGCGCCAGCGGCTTGGGGGCAGGGTTCGAGCAGTACTTC. Protein sequence: CASGLGAGFEQYF.

This rearrangement joins TRBV28 to TRBJ1-6, with D possibly matching TRBD1 (5 bases). Germline CDR1 is MDHEN and CDR2 is SYDVKM. V lost 5 bases and J lost 8, with 13 bases in between. The CDR3 consists of 14 residues. The CDR3 sequence is CASSAWGGDSPLHF. In DNA, the CDR3 is TGTGCCAGCAGTGCATGGGGGGGGGATTCACCCCTCCACTTT.

The J gene is TRBJ2-7, the V gene TRBV7-2, with TRBD2 matching over 13 bases. In germline, CDR1 is SGHTA, CDR2 FQGNSA. Germline trimming cut 9 bases from V and 7 bases from J; bases unmatched to any gene: 15. The CDR3 is 16 amino acids. The CDR3 region is CASSIGQGLAGLEQYF. The DNA of the CDR3 is TGTGCCAGTAGTATTGGTCAGGGACTAGCGGGATTGGAGCAGTACTTC.

This clonotype showed up just a few times. J is TRBJ2-1 and V is TRBV6-2 or TRBV6-3; possible D gene TRBD2, 6 bases. Trimming removed 0 bases at V and 3 bases at J, with 15 bases between. The CDR3 runs to 17 residues. Germline V gives CDR1 MNHEY, CDR2 SVGEGT. The CDR3 protein is CASSYSAGLAHYNEQFF. The CDR3 nucleotides are TGTGCCAGCAGTTACTCGGCCGGTCTAGCGCACTACAATGAGCAGTTCTTC.

The chain joins TRBV19 to TRBJ1-5, with a tentative D call TRBD1 (5 bases). The germline gives CDR1 LNHDA, CDR2 SQIVND (reference sequence). Trimming shortened V by 7 bases and J by 5 bases, and 15 bases separated the two germline ends. The CDR3 sequence is 14 residues long. The CDR3 DNA is TGTGCCAGTAACCCTGTGGGGCGGGATCAGCCCCAGCATTTT. Translating it yields CASNPVGRDQPQHF.

The V gene is TRBV10-3, the J gene TRBJ2-1; the match to TRBD2 covers 10 bases. The CDR3 covers 16 residues. With 3 bases clipped from V and 4 bases from J, the junction kept 6 bases outside the gene matches. CDR1 is ENHRY and CDR2 is SYGVKD in the germline V gene. CDR3 loop: CAISEGTSGKYNEQFF. The CDR3 DNA follows: TGTGCCATCAGTGAAGGAACTAGCGGGAAATACAATGAGCAGTTCTTC.

This clonotype was counted a few times. The chain combines TRBV5-1 with TRBJ2-3; D is undetermined. Trimming took off 4 bases at V and 0 bases at J, with 12 bases between the two ends. CDR1 and CDR2 from the germline V gene are SGHRS and YFSETQ. The CDR3 is 15 residues long. The DNA of the CDR3 is TGCGCCAGCAGCCAATCCGTGGGTAGCACAGATACGCAGTATTTT. It is translated as CASSQSVGSTDTQYF.

The V call is TRBV11-3, the J call TRBJ2-2, with TRBD2 as a possible D gene (6 bases). Looked up from germline, CDR1 is SGHNT and CDR2 is YENEEA. CDR3 size: 14 residues. The V end lost 1 base, the J end lost 7 bases, and 10 bases lay between the germline ends. CDR3 sequence (DNA): TGTGCCAGCAGCTTAGTCAAAGCGGGCGGGGAGCTGTTTTTT. This codes for CASSLVKAGGELFF.

This clonotype was seen only a few times. Here the CDR3 reads CASSVQGGLKETQYF. As DNA, the CDR3 is TGTGCCAGCAGCGTCCAGGGGGGGCTGAAAGAGACCCAGTACTTC. The chain links TRBV9 to TRBJ2-5; either TRBD1 or TRBD2 may supply D (7 bases each). Trimming cost V 2 bases and J 3 bases, with 14 bases left between them. Germline loops: CDR1 SGDLS, CDR2 YYNGEE. This CDR3 is 15 amino acids long. Filled out from reference TRBV9 and TRBJ2-5, the complete variable domain reads DSGVTQTPKHLITATGQRVTLRCSPRSGDLSVYWYQQSLDQGLQFLIQYYNGEERAKGNILERFSAQQFPDLHSELNLSSLELGDSALYFCASSVQGGLKETQYFGPGTRLLVL.

This clonotype was detected a few times. The J gene is TRBJ2-3, the V gene TRBV5-1; 11 bases agree with TRBD1. This CDR3 comprises 16 residues. The ends lost 4 bases at V and 3 bases at J; junction bases unmatched: 7. Germline lookup yields CDR1 SGHRS and CDR2 YFSETQ. The CDR3 DNA reads TGCGCCAGCAGCCGGACCGGACAGGGGGCGACAGATACGCAGTATTTT. As protein: CASSRTGQGATDTQYF.

In its sample, this clonotype was seen a few times. This chain links TRBV29-1 with TRBJ1-2; D is possibly TRBD1 (5 bases). The V gene's germline CDR1 is SQVTM and CDR2 ANQGSEA. The CDR3 loop spans 13 amino acids. Trimming left V 5 bases short and J 4 bases short, with 14 bases between. CDR3: CSVFGQGSYGYTF. Written as DNA, the CDR3 is TGCAGCGTTTTTGGGCAGGGATCCTATGGCTACACCTTC.

This chain joins TRBV27 and TRBJ2-1, with 10 bases aligning to TRBD2. The CDR3 contains 16 residues. Per the germline V gene, CDR1 is MNHEY and CDR2 is SMNVEV (reference sequence). V lost 5 bases and J lost 2; bases outside the gene matches: 6. In DNA, the CDR3 is TGTGCCAGCAGTACCCCTAGCGGGGGACCCTACAATGAGCAGTTCTTC. Residues: CASSTPSGGPYNEQFF.

The chain carries TRBV5-1 and TRBJ2-3; TRBD2 agrees at 11 bases. Germline V CDR1 and CDR2: SGHRS, YFSETQ. With V trimmed by 3 bases and J by 4 bases, 13 bases remained unmatched. This CDR3 is 18 amino acids long. The CDR3 sequence: CASSSRFTSGRASDTQYF. CDR3 bases: TGCGCCAGCAGCTCAAGATTTACTAGCGGGAGAGCGTCAGATACGCAGTATTTT. The full variable domain, completed using reference TRBV5-1 and TRBJ2-3, is KAGVTQTPRYLIKTRGQQVTLSCSPISGHRSVSWYQQTPGQGLQFLFEYFSETQRNKGNFPGRFSGRQFSNSRSEMNVSTLELGDSALYLCASSSRFTSGRASDTQYFGPGTRLTVL.

The J gene is TRBJ1-5, the V gene TRBV28; 9 bases are shared with TRBD1. The CDR3 loop spans 16 amino acids. V lost 3 bases, J lost 4 bases, and 7 bases stayed unmatched. CDR1 and CDR2 (germline): MDHEN, SYDVKM. CDR3 coding DNA: TGTGCCAGCAGTTTTTCTCCGGGACAGGGAAATCAGCCCCAGCATTTT. Its protein is CASSFSPGQGNQPQHF.

This clonotype was detected many times. This chain links TRBV5-1 with TRBJ1-5; D may be TRBD1 (5 bases). The CDR3 is 13 amino acids. V lost 3 bases, J lost 1 base, and 5 bases lay in between. Germline assignment: CDR1 SGHRS and CDR2 YFSETQ. CDR3 nucleotide sequence: TGCGCCAGCAGCTGGGACAGCAATCAGCCCCAGCATTTT. Its translation is CASSWDSNQPQHF. Together with reference TRBV5-1 and TRBJ1-5, the CDR3 gives the full variable domain: KAGVTQTPRYLIKTRGQQVTLSCSPISGHRSVSWYQQTPGQGLQFLFEYFSETQRNKGNFPGRFSGRQFSNSRSEMNVSTLELGDSALYLCASSWDSNQPQHFGDGTRLSIL.

This clonotype was observed a handful of times. The gene calls are TRBV11-3 and TRBJ2-1; D is uncertain. Trimming took off 6 bases at V and 2 bases at J, with 14 bases between the two ends. The CDR3 extends over 15 amino acids. CDR1 is SGHNT and CDR2 is YENEEA in the germline V gene. CDR3 sequence reads: CASRTAEFPYNEQFF. DNA for the CDR3: TGTGCCAGCAGGACTGCAGAATTTCCCTACAATGAGCAGTTCTTC.

The chain uses TRBV12-3 or TRBV12-4 and TRBJ2-7; D gene unclear. The CDR3 covers 14 residues. V was pared by 3 bases and J by 0 bases, with 9 bases between. The CDR3 sequence: CASSFLGSSYEQYF. CDR3 nucleotides: TGTGCCAGCAGTTTTCTGGGCAGCTCCTACGAGCAGTACTTC.

This clonotype turned up a few times. The CDR3 DNA is TGTGCCAGCAGTCCGGGAGGGCTGACCTACGAGCAGTACTTC. This encodes CASSPGGLTYEQYF. The chain uses TRBV27 and TRBJ2-7; 8 positions agree with TRBD2. V was clipped by 5 bases and J by 2 bases; unmatched bases: 5. The germline V gene encodes CDR1 MNHEY and CDR2 SMNVEV (reference sequence). There are 14 residues in the CDR3.

This clonotype was counted between two and nine times. The V and J genes are TRBV6-2 or TRBV6-3 and TRBJ1-1; D not certain. The CDR3 runs 15 residues. Germline CDR1 is MNHEY and CDR2 is SVGEGT. With 5 bases removed from V and 2 bases from J, the gap between germline ends came to 15 bases. CDR3 bases: TGTGCCAGCAGTGAGGAATGGCGCCTCAACACTGAAGCTTTCTTT. Protein sequence: CASSEEWRLNTEAFF.

In its sample, this clonotype was seen many times. The chain is built from TRBV2 and TRBJ1-1; D not certain. The germline gives CDR1 SNHLY, CDR2 FYNNEI. The CDR3 sequence is 15 residues long. Trimming removed 3 bases from V and 1 base from J, with 12 bases in between. The CDR3 DNA is TGTGCCAGCAGTGACCCGGGGAGGGAGAACACTGAAGCTTTCTTT. Residues: CASSDPGRENTEAFF.

The CDR3 spells CSAISGRAPYEQYF. DNA for the CDR3: TGCAGTGCTATTAGTGGGAGGGCCCCCTACGAGCAGTACTTC. V and J are TRBV20-1 and TRBJ2-7; 7 nucleotides line up with TRBD2. The CDR3 sequence is 14 residues long. CDR1 is DFQATT and CDR2 is SNEGSKA in the germline V gene (reference sequence). Germline trimming cut 4 bases from V and 2 bases from J; bases unmatched to any gene: 8.

Ten or more counts support this clonotype. V gene TRBV28 combines with J gene TRBJ1-1; possibly TRBD1 for D (5 bases). Germline CDR1 is MDHEN and CDR2 is SYDVKM. The CDR3 spans 12 residues. V was shortened by 2 bases and J by 4 bases, with 5 bases between the two germline ends. Here the CDR3 reads CASSLGATEAFF. The CDR3 DNA is TGTGCCAGCAGTTTAGGGGCCACTGAAGCTTTCTTT.

The chain carries TRBV6-1 and TRBJ2-2; D gene ambiguous. Trimming stripped 7 bases from V and 5 bases from J, with 11 bases between. The length of the CDR3 is 13 residues. CDR1 MNHNS and CDR2 SASEGT come from the germline V gene. The CDR3 region has the DNA TGTGCCAGCATAGGGATTAGGACCGGGGAGCTGTTTTTT. It specifies CASIGIRTGELFF.

This clonotype has a handful of counts. The rearrangement uses TRBV6-2 or TRBV6-3 and TRBJ2-1; D tentatively reads TRBD1 or TRBD2 (5 bases each). The V end lost 5 bases, the J end lost 8 bases, and 16 bases lay between the germline ends. Looked up from germline, CDR1 is MNHEY and CDR2 is SVGEGT. The CDR3 is 14 amino acids. This chain's CDR3 is CASSGEGLGDEQFF. CDR3 nucleotides: TGTGCCAGCAGTGGCGAGGGGTTGGGGGATGAGCAGTTCTTC.

The rearrangement links TRBV10-3 to TRBJ1-4; D remains ambiguous. Germline V gene data show CDR1 as ENHRY and CDR2 as SYGVKD. The CDR3 covers 13 residues. V was clipped by 0 bases and J by 6 bases, with 5 bases between them. The CDR3 DNA is TGTGCCATCAGTGAGTCGAGAGATGAAAAACTGTTTTTT. It codes for CAISESRDEKLFF.

V usage is TRBV3-1 and J usage is TRBJ2-7; D is ambiguous. The CDR3 loop spans 13 amino acids. Trimming shortened V by 8 bases and J by 5 bases, and 16 bases separated the two germline ends. Per the germline V gene, CDR1 is LGHDT and CDR2 is YNNKEL (reference sequence). Here the CDR3 reads CASRNQNSNEQYF. Written as DNA, the CDR3 is TGTGCCAGCCGGAACCAAAACTCTAACGAGCAGTACTTC.

This clonotype appeared a few times. This chain joins TRBV20-1 and TRBJ2-7, with TRBD2 matching over 8 bases. CDR1 is DFQATT, CDR2 SNEGSKA, per germline (reference sequence). Trimming took 6 bases from V and 0 from J; bases not matched to a gene: 7. The CDR3 sequence is 14 residues long. The CDR3 region has the DNA TGCAGTGCCCGGGGGGGGACGAGCTCCTACGAGCAGTACTTC. Protein: CSARGGTSSYEQYF.

The chain couples TRBV7-6 to TRBJ2-5; the D call may be TRBD1 or TRBD2 (5 bases each). The CDR3 is 14 amino acids. Germline V gene sequence: CDR1 SGHVS, CDR2 FNYEAQ. The V and J ends lost 2 bases and 2 bases respectively, with 9 bases between them. The CDR3 region is CASSLKGPQETQYF. CDR3 DNA sequence: TGTGCCAGCAGCTTAAAGGGACCACAAGAGACCCAGTACTTC.

The V and J genes are TRBV11-3 and TRBJ2-1; 13 nucleotides agree with TRBD2. Per the germline V gene, CDR1 is SGHNT and CDR2 is YENEEA. The CDR3 has 19 residues. The J segment lost 3 bases and the V segment lost 5 bases, leaving 13 bases of the junction unmatched. CDR3 in DNA: TGTGCCAGCAGCCCACAGGGACTAGCGGGAAGTCATGGCTACAATGAGCAGTTCTTC. It yields the protein CASSPQGLAGSHGYNEQFF.

In this sample, this clonotype turned up many times. Here the CDR3 reads CASRGRFGTDTQYF. The CDR3 nucleotides are TGTGCCAGCAGGGGGCGGTTTGGCACAGATACGCAGTATTTT. The rearrangement joins TRBV27 to TRBJ2-3; tentatively, D is TRBD1 (5 bases). Between the trimmed V and J ends, which lost 6 bases and 1 base, there was a span of 11 bases. Germline CDR1 and CDR2: MNHEY and SMNVEV (reference sequence). The CDR3 runs 14 residues.

This chain joins TRBV29-1 and TRBJ2-1, with D possibly TRBD2 on 5 matching bases. The CDR3 extends over 15 amino acids. Per the germline V gene, CDR1 is SQVTM and CDR2 is ANQGSEA. Trimming removed 4 bases from V and 4 bases from J, with 17 bases in between. The CDR3: CSVGGSGEYYNEQFF. The DNA for the CDR3 is TGCAGCGTTGGGGGATCCGGGGAGTATTACAATGAGCAGTTCTTC.